This entry features one T cell receptor beta chain sequence. This sample was taken from a study of spatial heterogeneity in lung cancer. Described time point: sample taken at primary tumor resection. Unsorted whole RNA of tumor, nontumor lung or frozen PBMC was sequenced. MiXCR was run by TCRdb on the 5' RACE reads, yielding one entry per CDR3 protein. The table has 90,000 or so distinct CDR3 sequences, roughly 9.5% seen once. Germline V lookup: CDR1 SGHAT, CDR2 FQNNGV. With 3 bases removed from V and 5 bases from J, the gap between germline ends came to 11 bases. The CDR3 loop spans 15 amino acids. This TCR derives from a male donor with early-stage non-small cell lung cancer. This chain connects TRBV11-2 to TRBJ1-6; D is ambiguous. The sample consisted of PBMCs, taken at surgery. CDR3 nucleotides: TGTGCCAGCAGCTTCTGGGGAAAAGATAATTCACCCCTCCACTTT. Protein product: CASSFWGKDNSPLHF.